What follows is one TCR beta chain and its context. This sample is part of a study of control samples from healthy donors and cancer patients. The table came from immunoSEQ multiplex PCR; TCRdb's copy has only in-frame clones and leaves some out. The sample has 150,000 to 180,000 clones; about 93% are singletons. CDR3 length: 16 amino acids. The ends lost 0 bases at V and 4 bases at J; junction bases unmatched: 4. CDR1 and CDR2 from the germline V gene are LGHDT and YNNKEL (reference sequence). The clonotype comes from a middle-aged man in good health. Sequencing used blood. The gene calls are TRBV3-1 (or the pseudogene TRBV3-2) and TRBJ2-5; 11 bases align to TRBD2. Here the CDR3 reads CASSQERLAGGETQYF. CDR3 bases: TGTGCCAGCAGCCAAGAACGTCTAGCGGGAGGAGAGACCCAGTACTTC.